This T cell receptor (beta chain) came from a study of technical replicates of blood from a handful of donors. Assay used: immunoSEQ multiplex PCR; TCRdb lists only in-frame clones, some missing. The sample records approximately 76,000 clones, roughly nine tenths being singletons. The CDR3 is 17 residues long. Trimming pared 2 bases from V and 7 bases from J, leaving 21 bases between. Germline-derived CDR1 and CDR2 are SNHLY and FYNNEI. Sequenced material: T cells isolated from PBMCs. V usage is TRBV2 and J usage is TRBJ1-5; possibly TRBD1 for D (5 bases). The clonotype originates from a human donor in good health. The CDR3 loop is CASSESGKWGFGQPQHF. Written as DNA, the CDR3 is TGTGCCAGCAGTGAAAGCGGGAAATGGGGCTTCGGGCAGCCCCAGCATTTT.